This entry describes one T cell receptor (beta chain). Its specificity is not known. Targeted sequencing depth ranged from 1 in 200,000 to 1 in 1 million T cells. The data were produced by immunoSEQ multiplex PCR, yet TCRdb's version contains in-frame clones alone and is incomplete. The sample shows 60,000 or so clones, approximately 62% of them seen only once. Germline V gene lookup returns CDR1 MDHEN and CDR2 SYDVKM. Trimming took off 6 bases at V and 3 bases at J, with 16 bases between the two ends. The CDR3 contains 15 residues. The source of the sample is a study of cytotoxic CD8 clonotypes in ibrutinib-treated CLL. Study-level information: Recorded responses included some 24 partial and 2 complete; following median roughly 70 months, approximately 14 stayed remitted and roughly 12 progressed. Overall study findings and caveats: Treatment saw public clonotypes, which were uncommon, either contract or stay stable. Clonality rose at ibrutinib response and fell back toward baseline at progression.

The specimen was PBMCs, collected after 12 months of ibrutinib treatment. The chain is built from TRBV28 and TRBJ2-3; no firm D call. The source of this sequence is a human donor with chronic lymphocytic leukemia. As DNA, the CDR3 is TGTGCCAGCAGGACAACATCCCTCGCGACAGATACGCAGTATTTT. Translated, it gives CASRTTSLATDTQYF.